The sequence of this T cell receptor beta chain was determined in a study of cytomegalovirus exposure and HLA in healthy donors. Overall study: In a previous analysis, 120 million or so unique TCR beta sequences were found from 150 million to 200 million T cells.

Findings and limits, study-wide: Several V segments, TRBV6-2 and TRBV6-3 among them, could not be told apart and were dropped.

A multiplex PCR was run with 60 Vbeta primers and 13 Jbeta primers. Produced via immunoSEQ multiplex PCR; TCRdb's table is partial and in-frame only. Of more than 80,000 clones listed, 60% to 80% were seen once; the top ten hold around 2.5%. Points on this clone: Its antigen is as yet unknown.

Germline lookup yields CDR1 SGHAT and CDR2 FQNNGV. This CDR3 spans 16 amino acids. Trimming removed 1 base from V and 3 bases from J, with 10 bases in between. Material for sequencing was PBMCs. The V gene is TRBV11-2, the J gene TRBJ1-6; tentative D call: TRBD1 (5 bases). The source of this sequence is a man aged 35-49 years in good health and CMV-seronegative. CDR3 nucleotides: TGTGCCAGCAGCTTAGTTCACGGGGGCTATAATTCACCCCTCCACTTT. Translated: CASSLVHGGYNSPLHF.